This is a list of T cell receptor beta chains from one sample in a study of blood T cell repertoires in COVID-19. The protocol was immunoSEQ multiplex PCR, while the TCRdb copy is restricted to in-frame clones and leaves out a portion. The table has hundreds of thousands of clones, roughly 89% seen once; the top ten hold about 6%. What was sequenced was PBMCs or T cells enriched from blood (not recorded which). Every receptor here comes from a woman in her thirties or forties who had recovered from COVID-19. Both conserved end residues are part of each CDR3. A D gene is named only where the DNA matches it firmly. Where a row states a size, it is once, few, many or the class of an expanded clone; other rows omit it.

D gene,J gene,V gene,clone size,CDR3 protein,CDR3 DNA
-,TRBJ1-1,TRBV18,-,CASSPRRSEAFF,TGTGCCAGCTCACCAAGGCGGAGTGAAGCTTTCTTT
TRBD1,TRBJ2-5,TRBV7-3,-,CASSLTWDRGETQYF,TGTGCCAGCAGCTTAACGTGGGACAGAGGAGAGACCCAGTACTTC
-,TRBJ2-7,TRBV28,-,CASSTTPIAYEQYF,TGTGCCAGCAGCACCACCCCTATTGCCTACGAGCAGTACTTC
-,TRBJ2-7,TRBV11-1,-,CASSTQGYEQYF,TGTGCCAGCAGCACGCAGGGTTACGAGCAGTACTTC
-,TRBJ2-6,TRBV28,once,CASSLWGQSGANVLTF,TGTGCCAGCAGTTTATGGGGACAATCTGGGGCCAACGTCCTGACTTTC
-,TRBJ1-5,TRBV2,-,CASSEGALQPQHF,TGTGCCAGCAGTGAGGGGGCTCTGCAGCCCCAGCATTTT
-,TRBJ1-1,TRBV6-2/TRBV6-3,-,CASSYTRMFTEAFF,TGTGCCAGCAGTTATACGCGCATGTTCACTGAAGCTTTCTTT
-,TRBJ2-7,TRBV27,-,CASSLRAPPAPYEQYF,TGTGCCAGCAGTTTACGAGCCCCGCCCGCTCCCTACGAGCAGTACTTC
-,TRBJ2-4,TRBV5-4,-,CASSLGSSALKNIQYF,TGTGCCAGCAGCTTGGGGTCTAGCGCCCTCAAAAACATTCAGTACTTC
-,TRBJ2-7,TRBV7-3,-,CASSLNPTGFEEQYF,TGTGCCAGCAGCTTAAACCCCACAGGGTTCGAGGAGCAGTACTTC
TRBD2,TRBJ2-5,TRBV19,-,CASRGLAGSSETQYF,TGTGCCAGTAGGGGACTAGCGGGATCATCGGAGACCCAGTACTTC
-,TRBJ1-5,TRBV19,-,CASSMELSNQPQHF,TGTGCCAGTAGTATGGAGTTGTCCAATCAGCCCCAGCATTTT
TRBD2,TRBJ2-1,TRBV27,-,CASSFSRTSKGNEQFF,TGTGCCAGCAGTTTCTCACGGACTAGCAAAGGGAATGAGCAGTTCTTC